These 21 T cell receptor beta chains came from one sample sequenced in a study of T cell responses to AZD1222 COVID-19 vaccine. Generated by immunoSEQ multiplex PCR, the TCRdb table keeps only in-frame clones and is missing some. The sample has over 150,000 clones, roughly 87% seen once. The material sequenced was peripheral blood, taken 28 days after the second AZD1222 dose. All receptors derive from an adult who received the AZD1222 COVID-19 vaccine.

This clone was detected only once. This sequence joins TRBV19 and TRBJ1-1; a weak D match, TRBD1 (6 bases). CDR1 and CDR2 from the germline V gene are LNHDA and SQIVND (reference sequence). Deletions cut 6 bases from V and 5 bases from J, with 16 bases between. This CDR3 spans 14 amino acids. CDR3 sequence: CASRGGAVRTEAFF. Written as DNA, the CDR3 is TGTGCCAGTAGAGGGGGGGCGGTGAGGACTGAAGCTTTCTTT.

CDR3 region: CASRHPISLEAFF. The CDR3 coding sequence is TGTGCCAGCAGACACCCGATCAGTCTTGAAGCTTTCTTT. The J gene is TRBJ1-1, the V gene TRBV6-5; D unclear. Trimming removed 6 bases from V and 7 bases from J, with 15 bases in between. CDR1 is MNHEY and CDR2 is SVGAGI in the germline V gene. This CDR3 contains 13 residues.

The chain recombines TRBV15 with TRBJ2-3, with D unclear. Germline V gene lookup returns CDR1 LNHNV and CDR2 YYDKDF (reference sequence). V dropped 2 bases and J dropped 1 base, with 10 bases sitting between them. The CDR3 consists of 15 residues. The CDR3 nucleotides are TGTGCCACCAGCAGACCGGCCACCGGCACAGATACGCAGTATTTT. Residues: CATSRPATGTDTQYF.

The chain recombines TRBV2 with TRBJ1-2; D is uncertain. The CDR3 contains 13 residues. The germline gives CDR1 SNHLY, CDR2 FYNNEI. Trimming took off 9 bases at V and 5 bases at J, with 16 bases between the two ends. The CDR3 loop reads CARSRGTGYGYTF. Written as DNA, the CDR3 is TGTGCCAGGTCTAGAGGAACGGGGTATGGCTACACCTTC.

This clone appeared a few times. The chain uses TRBV6-5 and TRBJ1-1; D may be TRBD1 (6 bases). CDR1 and CDR2 from the germline V gene are MNHEY and SVGAGI. The CDR3 spans 13 residues. V lost 8 bases to trimming and J lost 4 bases, with 14 bases between them. The DNA for the CDR3 is TGTGCCAGCCGGCGGGGGCAGATCACTGAAGCTTTCTTT. Amino acid sequence: CASRRGQITEAFF.

In this sample, this clone turned up once. The rearrangement links TRBV10-1 to TRBJ1-6; D is possibly TRBD1 (6 bases). CDR1 is WNHNN, CDR2 SYGVQD, per germline (reference sequence). This CDR3 has 13 residues. Trimming removed 4 bases from V and 6 bases from J, with 7 bases in between. The chain's CDR3 is CASSGQVNSPLHF. CDR3 nucleotide sequence: TGCGCCAGCAGTGGACAGGTTAATTCACCCCTCCACTTT.

The chain has TRBV5-1 and TRBJ2-2; the D gene is possibly TRBD1 (6 bases). CDR3 size: 15 residues. From germline, CDR1 is SGHRS and CDR2 YFSETQ. The V end lost 3 bases, the J end lost 6 bases, and 15 bases lay between the germline ends. The CDR3 DNA sequence: TGCGCCAGCAGCTCCCTCAGGGGTGGGGCCGGGGAGCTGTTTTTT. Residues: CASSSLRGGAGELFF. Full variable domain (remainder filled in from reference TRBV5-1 and TRBJ2-2): KAGVTQTPRYLIKTRGQQVTLSCSPISGHRSVSWYQQTPGQGLQFLFEYFSETQRNKGNFPGRFSGRQFSNSRSEMNVSTLELGDSALYLCASSSLRGGAGELFFGEGSRLTVL.

V and J are TRBV28 and TRBJ2-2, with D possibly being TRBD1 (5 bases). The V end was cut by 6 bases, the J end by 0 bases, with 5 bases between. The CDR3 extends over 13 amino acids. CDR1 is MDHEN, CDR2 SYDVKM, per germline. The CDR3 region has the DNA TGTGCCAGCAGACAGGCGAACACCGGGGAGCTGTTTTTT. Translation gives CASRQANTGELFF.

This chain links TRBV6-1 with TRBJ2-1; TRBD2 agrees at 9 bases. V was clipped by 2 bases and J by 3 bases; unmatched bases: 8. There are 17 residues in the CDR3. Germline-derived CDR1 and CDR2 are MNHNS and SASEGT. This CDR3 is CASSEYLAGVLYNEQFF. In DNA form, the CDR3 reads TGTGCCAGCAGTGAATATTTAGCGGGGGTGCTCTACAATGAGCAGTTCTTC.

J is TRBJ2-5 and V is TRBV29-1, with D tentatively TRBD1 (6 bases). The V gene lost 7 bases and the J gene lost 2 bases, with 17 bases spanning the gap. Germline assignment: CDR1 SQVTM and CDR2 ANQGSEA. The CDR3 is 14 residues long. CDR3 region: CSGIDWTAQETQYF. In DNA, the CDR3 is TGCAGCGGTATTGATTGGACAGCACAAGAGACCCAGTACTTC.

The genes are TRBV7-9 and TRBJ1-6; 7 bases map to TRBD1. Germline CDR1 is SEHNR and CDR2 is FQNEAQ (reference sequence). The CDR3 loop spans 14 amino acids. The ends lost 4 bases at V and 5 bases at J; junction bases unmatched: 2. The CDR3 loop reads CASSSTGDNSPLHF. In nucleotides, the CDR3 is TGTGCCAGCAGCTCCACAGGGGATAATTCACCCCTCCACTTT.

This clone was counted a single time. This chain connects TRBV3-1 (or the pseudogene TRBV3-2) to TRBJ2-7; D perhaps matches TRBD2 (5 bases). V was clipped by 0 bases and J by 2 bases, with 14 bases between them. The germline gives CDR1 LGHDT, CDR2 YNNKEL (reference sequence). This CDR3 is built from 16 residues. CDR3 amino acids: CASSQDPGGSTYEQYF. For the CDR3, the DNA is TGTGCCAGCAGCCAAGATCCAGGAGGTTCAACCTACGAGCAGTACTTC.

The chain employs TRBV11-2 and TRBJ2-7, with D possibly being TRBD1 (7 bases). This CDR3 has 15 amino acids. Looked up from germline, CDR1 is SGHAT and CDR2 is FQNNGV. With 1 base removed from V and 1 base from J, the gap between germline ends came to 11 bases. CDR3 protein: CASSLGGDSSYEQYF. CDR3 DNA: TGTGCCAGCAGCTTAGGCGGGGACAGTTCCTACGAGCAGTACTTC.

The V call is TRBV20-1, the J call TRBJ2-5; D gene ambiguous. Germline CDR1 and CDR2: DFQATT and SNEGSKA (reference sequence). This CDR3 is built from 14 residues. The V end lost 3 bases, the J end lost 2 bases, and 13 bases lay between the germline ends. The CDR3 DNA reads TGCAGTGCTAGTGGGTTCCCGAGGCAAGAGACCCAGTACTTC. It translates to CSASGFPRQETQYF.

The chain has TRBV7-9 and TRBJ1-1; no clear D. The CDR3 spans 14 residues. V lost 1 base and J 8 bases, leaving 14 bases between the germline ends. Germline CDR1 and CDR2: SEHNR and FQNEAQ (reference sequence). The DNA for the CDR3 is TGTGCCAGCAGCTTAGGCACTTTTTGGGAAGAAGCTTTCTTT. This gives the protein CASSLGTFWEEAFF.

This chain connects TRBV18 to TRBJ2-7; 12 nucleotides agree with TRBD2. Germline CDR1 KGHSH, CDR2 LQKENI. Trimming cost V 5 bases and J 6 bases; bases outside gene matches: 5. The CDR3 is 14 amino acids. For the CDR3, the DNA is TGTGCCAGCTCATCTAGCGGGGGGGCTCGCGAGCAGTACTTC. It translates to CASSSSGGAREQYF. Full variable domain (outside the CDR3, taken from reference TRBV18 and TRBJ2-7): NAGVMQNPRHLVRRRGQEARLRCSPMKGHSHVYWYRQLPEEGLKFMVYLQKENIIDESGMPKERFSAEFPKEGPSILRIQQVVRGDSAAYFCASSSSGGAREQYFGPGTRLTVT.

This chain connects TRBV9 to TRBJ1-1; D might be TRBD1 (6 bases). Germline CDR1 SGDLS, CDR2 YYNGEE. This CDR3 spans 16 amino acids. Trimming cost V 3 bases and J 4 bases, with 19 bases left between them. CDR3 coding DNA: TGTGCCAGCAGCGCCGACGAGACAGGCCTCTTCACTGAAGCTTTCTTT. As protein: CASSADETGLFTEAFF.

The V gene is TRBV9, the J gene TRBJ1-3, with D maybe TRBD1 (5 bases). The CDR3 covers 15 residues. The V and J ends lost 4 bases and 0 bases respectively, with 11 bases between them. Germline V gene data show CDR1 as SGDLS and CDR2 as YYNGEE. CDR3 region: CASSTMQGSGNTIYF. As DNA, the CDR3 is TGTGCCAGCAGCACCATGCAGGGCTCTGGAAACACCATATATTTT.

The CDR3 is CASSPGTGPPGANVLTF. CDR3 in DNA: TGTGCCAGCAGTCCTGGGACAGGGCCACCTGGGGCCAACGTCCTGACTTTC. The chain carries TRBV28 and TRBJ2-6; 9 nucleotides line up with TRBD1. The germline gives CDR1 MDHEN, CDR2 SYDVKM. The trim removed 5 bases at V and 2 bases at J, leaving 7 bases unmatched. CDR3 length: 17 amino acids.

V usage is TRBV18 and J usage is TRBJ2-5; 9 bases agree with TRBD1. The CDR3 runs 17 residues. In germline, CDR1 is KGHSH, CDR2 LQKENI. V lost 3 bases, J lost 0 bases, and 8 bases stayed unmatched. The CDR3 protein is CASSPQSGTGYQETQYF. Written as DNA, the CDR3 is TGTGCCAGCTCACCCCAATCCGGGACAGGGTACCAAGAGACCCAGTACTTC.

The CDR3 DNA follows: TGTGCCAGCCGGTCATCCTATAATTCACCCCTCCACTTT. Encoded protein: CASRSSYNSPLHF. The rearrangement links TRBV12-3 or TRBV12-4 to TRBJ1-6; the D is unclear. The CDR3 extends over 13 amino acids. V lost 8 bases and J 1 base, leaving 6 bases between the germline ends.